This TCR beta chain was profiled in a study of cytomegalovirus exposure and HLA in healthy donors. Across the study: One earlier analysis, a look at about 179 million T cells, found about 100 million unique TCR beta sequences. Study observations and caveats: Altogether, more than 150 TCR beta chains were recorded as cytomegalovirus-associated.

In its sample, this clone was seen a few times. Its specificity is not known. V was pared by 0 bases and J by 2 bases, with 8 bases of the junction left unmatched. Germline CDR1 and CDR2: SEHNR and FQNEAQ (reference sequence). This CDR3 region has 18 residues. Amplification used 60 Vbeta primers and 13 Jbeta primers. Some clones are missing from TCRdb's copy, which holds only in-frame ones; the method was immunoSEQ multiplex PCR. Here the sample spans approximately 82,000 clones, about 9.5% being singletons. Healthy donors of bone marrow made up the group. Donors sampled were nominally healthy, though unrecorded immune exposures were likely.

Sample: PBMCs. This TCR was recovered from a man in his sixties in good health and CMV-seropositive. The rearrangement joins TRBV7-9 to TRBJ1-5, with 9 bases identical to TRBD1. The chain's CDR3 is CASSLAGGQGSGNQPQHF. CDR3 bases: TGTGCCAGCAGCTTAGCTGGCGGACAGGGGTCGGGCAATCAGCCCCAGCATTTT.